A selection of T cell receptor beta chains follows, all from one sample in a study of shared clonotypes between healthy human individuals. Using immunoSEQ multiplex PCR, the repertoire was profiled, and TCRdb retains in-frame clones only, with some absent. The sample lists roughly 2.1 million clones; approximately 94% were seen once. The sequencing input was naive CD8+ T cells from PBMCs. These receptors all stem from a man younger than 35 in good health. Some clones in this sample may be carry-over from other donors' samples. Both conserved end residues are part of each CDR3. D genes are given only for firm matches. Clone size is given for some rows only: seen once, a few or many times, or a class if the clone is expanded.

>TRBV28|-|-|TRBJ1-2
TGTGCCAGCAGTACCTCAGCAGAGACCCCTTCTCAGTATGGCTACACCTTC
CASSTSAETPSQYGYTF
>TRBV27|-|TRBD1|TRBJ1-3
TGTGCCAGCAGCTCCCGACAGGGGGCCGACACCATATATTTT
CASSSRQGADTIYF
>TRBV28|-|TRBD1|TRBJ1-1
TGTGCCAGCAGTCCCTTCAGGGGGCTAGGCACTGAAGCTTTCTTT
CASSPFRGLGTEAFF
>TRBV2|once|-|TRBJ1-4
TGTGCCAGCAGATCCGGGACAACGTCAACTAATGAAAAACTGTTTTTT
CASRSGTTSTNEKLFF
>TRBV5-1|-|TRBD1|TRBJ1-4
TGCGCCAGCAGCTTGCAGGGGGCCAAGTATGAAAAACTGTTTTTT
CASSLQGAKYEKLFF
>TRBV2|-|-|TRBJ2-7
TGTGCCAGCAGTGAAATCGGAGGCAGTATCCACGAGCAGTACTTC
CASSEIGGSIHEQYF
>TRBV28|-|TRBD1|TRBJ2-7
TGTGCCAGCAGGGGCTCCCGGGACAGCCCCTACGAGCAGTACTTC
CASRGSRDSPYEQYF
>TRBV28|-|TRBD2|TRBJ2-1
TGTGCCAGCAGCCCAGGGACTAGCGGGGCATACAATGAGCAGTTCTTC
CASSPGTSGAYNEQFF
>TRBV4-1|-|-|TRBJ1-4
TGCGCCAGCAGCCTGAATGAAAAACTGTTTTTT
CASSLNEKLFF
>TRBV27|-|TRBD1|TRBJ1-5
TGTGCCAGCAGTTTCTCCGGGACAGGGGGCAATCAGCCCCAGCATTTT
CASSFSGTGGNQPQHF
>TRBV6-5|-|-|TRBJ2-2
TGTGCCAGCAGTCTGGCCAGGGCGAACACCGGGGAGCTGTTTTTT
CASSLARANTGELFF
>TRBV6-1|-|-|TRBJ1-5
TGTGCCAGCAGTCTCTTTCGGGAAAGCAATCAGCCCCAGCATTTT
CASSLFRESNQPQHF
>TRBV27|once|-|TRBJ2-1
TGTGCCAGCAGTTTTCCGGCAGGGAACTCCTACAATGAGCAGTTCTTC
CASSFPAGNSYNEQFF